The 14 T cell receptor beta chains presented below share a single source sample, sequenced in a study of shared clonotypes between healthy human individuals. Here immunoSEQ multiplex PCR was the method, and the copy in TCRdb shows in-frame clones only, minus some. The data show hundreds of thousands of clones, almost 97% seen once. Sample: naive CD4+ T cells sorted from blood. The sample's subset: CD45RA+ positively selected. The source of these receptors is a woman aged 30 to 39 in good health.

The chain joins TRBV7-2 to TRBJ2-2; D call uncertain. This CDR3 has 13 amino acids. The V gene lost 5 bases and the J gene lost 4 bases, with 8 bases spanning the gap. Per the germline V gene, CDR1 is SGHTA and CDR2 is FQGNSA. The CDR3 here is CASSPYFTGELFF. The CDR3 DNA reads TGTGCCAGCAGCCCGTATTTCACCGGGGAGCTGTTTTTT. The whole variable domain, filled in from reference TRBV7-2 and TRBJ2-2, reads GAGVSQSPSNKVTEKGKDVELRCDPISGHTALYWYRQSLGQGLEFLIYFQGNSAPDKSGLPSDRFSAERTGGSVSTLTIQRTQQEDSAVYLCASSPYFTGELFFGEGSRLTVL.

The chain recombines TRBV18 with TRBJ2-7, with 9 bases that match TRBD1. V shed 1 base, J shed 8 bases, and the junction held 9 bases outside the gene matches. The CDR3 totals 15 residues. Per germline, CDR1 KGHSH and CDR2 LQKENI. The CDR3 region is CASSPRTGAPDKQYF. CDR3 nucleotides: TGTGCCAGCTCACCACGGACAGGGGCCCCTGATAAGCAGTACTTC. The full variable domain, in which reference TRBV18 and TRBJ2-7 provide the parts outside the CDR3, is NAGVMQNPRHLVRRRGQEARLRCSPMKGHSHVYWYRQLPEEGLKFMVYLQKENIIDESGMPKERFSAEFPKEGPSILRIQQVVRGDSAAYFCASSPRTGAPDKQYFGPGTRLTVT.

J is TRBJ2-7 and V is TRBV6-6; 9 nucleotides line up with TRBD1. Germline CDR1 is MNHNY and CDR2 is SVGAGI (reference sequence). The CDR3 is 13 residues long. The junction had 7 bases not matched to a gene; V was cut back by 6 bases and J by 7 bases. CDR3 sequence: CASSTGTGIEQYF. CDR3 nucleotide sequence: TGTGCCAGCAGCACCGGGACAGGGATTGAGCAGTACTTC.

This clone appeared once. The rearrangement joins TRBV19 to TRBJ2-3; D possibly corresponds to TRBD1 (6 bases). Germline loops: CDR1 LNHDA, CDR2 SQIVND (reference sequence). Trimming stripped 5 bases from V and 5 bases from J, with 14 bases between. This CDR3 spans 14 amino acids. CDR3 bases: TGTGCCAGTAGTGCTACAGGGTCTCGAGATACGCAGTATTTT. Translated: CASSATGSRDTQYF.

The CDR3 nucleotides read TGTGCCAGCAGTGGACAGGGGGCAGGGAATAATGAAAAACTGTTTTTT. Translating gives CASSGQGAGNNEKLFF. V and J are TRBV6-1 and TRBJ1-4; 10 bases are shared with TRBD1. The CDR3 totals 16 residues. The V and J ends lost 4 bases and 4 bases, in that order; junction bases with no gene match: 6. Germline CDR1 and CDR2: MNHNS and SASEGT.

V gene TRBV10-2 combines with J gene TRBJ2-7; 10 positions agree with TRBD1. Germline V gives CDR1 WSHSY, CDR2 SAAADI. The CDR3 contains 13 residues. J lost 6 bases, V lost 8 bases, and 7 bases had no gene match. This CDR3 is CASATGQGFEQYF. The CDR3 region has the DNA TGCGCCAGCGCGACGGGACAGGGGTTCGAGCAGTACTTC.

The chain has TRBV28 and TRBJ1-1, with D possibly matching TRBD1 (5 bases). The V gene lost 6 bases and the J gene lost 3 bases, with 14 bases spanning the gap. There are 14 residues in the CDR3. Germline CDR1 MDHEN, CDR2 SYDVKM. The CDR3 DNA is TGTGCCAGCAGGGGGACGACAGCTTACACTGAAGCTTTCTTT. It is translated as CASRGTTAYTEAFF.

This clone turned up a few times. The chain joins TRBV7-8 to TRBJ2-5, with TRBD2 as a possible D gene (6 bases). The CDR3 is 17 residues long. CDR1 is SGHVS, CDR2 FQNEAQ, per germline. Trimming stripped 3 bases from V and 7 bases from J, with 24 bases between. The CDR3 spells CASSFPKEAGPYGTQYF. CDR3 sequence (DNA): TGTGCCAGCAGCTTCCCGAAAGAAGCGGGCCCCTATGGGACCCAGTACTTC.

V usage is TRBV13 and J usage is TRBJ2-1, with 11 nucleotides matching TRBD2. The CDR3 totals 14 residues. Losses at the gene ends were 5 bases for V and 9 bases for J; bases not matched to a gene: 6. CDR1 PRHDT and CDR2 FYEKMQ come from the germline V gene (reference sequence). CDR3 loop: CASSHSGRASEQFF. DNA of the CDR3: TGTGCCAGCAGCCATAGCGGGAGGGCCAGTGAGCAGTTCTTC.

The chain combines TRBV6-1 with TRBJ2-3; 9 bases agree with TRBD1. This CDR3 is 15 amino acids long. In germline, CDR1 is MNHNS, CDR2 SASEGT. Trimming cost V 6 bases and J 3 bases; bases outside gene matches: 7. CDR3 bases: TGTGCCAGCAGCGGACAAGGGACAGGGACAGATACGCAGTATTTT. The encoded protein is CASSGQGTGTDTQYF.

The chain uses TRBV7-2 and TRBJ2-7; D is unresolved. This CDR3 region has 13 residues. Between the trimmed V and J ends, which lost 2 bases and 2 bases, there was a span of 7 bases. Germline CDR1 SGHTA, CDR2 FQGNSA. The CDR3 region has the DNA TGTGCCAGCAGCTTACTGGCTGCCTACGAGCAGTACTTC. This translates into CASSLLAAYEQYF. Full variable domain (outside the CDR3, taken from reference TRBV7-2 and TRBJ2-7): GAGVSQSPSNKVTEKGKDVELRCDPISGHTALYWYRQSLGQGLEFLIYFQGNSAPDKSGLPSDRFSAERTGGSVSTLTIQRTQQEDSAVYLCASSLLAAYEQYFGPGTRLTVT.

The chain employs TRBV1 and TRBJ1-1. TRBV1 is labeled a pseudogene. The CDR3 covers 15 residues. The CDR3 DNA sequence: TGCACCAGCAGCCAAGAACGCTTCCGTGGCACTGAAGCTTTCTTT. Translation gives CTSSQERFRGTEAFF.

CDR3 in amino acids: CAAARPGGGEAFF. The CDR3 region has the DNA TGTGCCGCAGCCCGCCCAGGGGGCGGTGAAGCTTTCTTT. This chain uses TRBV2 with TRBJ1-1; 8 nucleotides agree with TRBD1. Germline values: CDR1 SNHLY, CDR2 FYNNEI. V lost 11 bases and J lost 7; bases outside the gene matches: 12. This CDR3 has 13 amino acids.

CDR3 DNA: TGTGCCAGCAGTTACGGCCCCAATTCACCCCTCCACTTT. Translation gives CASSYGPNSPLHF. V is TRBV6-5 and J is TRBJ1-6; no definite D call. V gave up 2 bases and J gave up 7 bases, with 6 bases separating them. CDR3 length equals 13 residues. Germline lookup yields CDR1 MNHEY and CDR2 SVGAGI.